Listed below are T cell receptor beta chains from one sample, sequenced in a study of T cell responses to AZD1222 COVID-19 vaccine. Only in-frame clones appear in the TCRdb table, and some are missing; sequencing was by immunoSEQ multiplex PCR. This sample has 240,000 or so clones, with roughly 93% found just once. The material was peripheral blood, obtained on day 0 of AZD1222 vaccination. These receptors all stem from an adult in good health. Both conserved end residues are part of each CDR3. D genes are given only for firm matches. The listing skips clone size in some rows; elsewhere it reads once, few, many or a size class.

TRBD2 | TRBJ2-7 | TRBV29-1 | NA | CSVGGVYEQYF | TGCAGCGTGGGGGGGGTCTACGAGCAGTACTTC
TRBD2 | TRBJ2-3 | TRBV27 | NA | CASSEPGLESDTQYF | TGTGCCAGCAGTGAACCGGGACTAGAGTCAGATACGCAGTATTTT
NA | TRBJ2-1 | TRBV4-3 | NA | CASSQENGNNYNEQFF | TGCGCCAGCAGCCAAGAGAACGGTAACAACTACAATGAGCAGTTCTTC
NA | TRBJ1-2 | TRBV6-5 | once | CASSYSTGSGFNGYTF | TGTGCCAGCAGTTACTCAACGGGGTCGGGGTTTAATGGCTACACCTTC
NA | TRBJ1-2 | TRBV27 | NA | CASSFGGSGYGYTF | TGTGCCAGCAGTTTCGGAGGTAGTGGCTATGGCTACACCTTC
NA | TRBJ2-1 | TRBV9 | NA | CASSAGGGPYNEQFF | TGTGCCAGCAGCGCCGGGGGTGGACCCTACAATGAGCAGTTCTTC
NA | TRBJ2-7 | TRBV29-1 | NA | CSVGTTLEQYF | TGCAGCGTTGGGACAACCTTAGAGCAGTACTTC
TRBD2 | TRBJ2-2 | TRBV6-1 | few | CASSEALAGAGELFF | TGTGCCAGCAGTGAAGCACTAGCGGGGGCCGGGGAGCTGTTTTTT
TRBD1 | TRBJ1-6 | TRBV19 | NA | CASTVTTGLDSPLHF | TGTGCCAGTACCGTTACGACAGGGTTGGATTCACCCCTCCACTTT
TRBD1 | TRBJ1-6 | TRBV6-5 | NA | CASRWGTAGSPLHF | TGTGCCAGCAGGTGGGGGACAGCCGGTTCACCCCTCCACTTT
TRBD1 | TRBJ1-1 | TRBV6-5 | NA | CASRVTGDLEAFF | TGTGCCAGCAGGGTCACAGGGGATCTTGAAGCTTTCTTT
NA | TRBJ1-1 | TRBV3-1/TRBV3-2 | NA | CASSVSDYTEAFF | TGTGCCAGCAGCGTTTCGGATTACACTGAAGCTTTCTTT
NA | TRBJ1-6 | TRBV27 | NA | CASGQYNSPLHF | TGTGCCAGCGGACAGTATAATTCACCCCTCCACTTT
NA | TRBJ1-4 | TRBV11-2 | NA | CASSLVLQGDEKLFF | TGTGCCAGCAGCCTAGTCCTACAGGGAGACGAAAAACTGTTTTTT
NA | TRBJ1-4 | TRBV5-1 | NA | CASSLAPERRGEKLFF | TGCGCCAGCAGCTTGGCCCCGGAACGGAGGGGTGAAAAACTGTTTTTT
TRBD2 | TRBJ2-5 | TRBV5-4 | NA | CASSPPTSGTQETQYF | TGTGCCAGCAGCCCACCGACTAGCGGGACCCAAGAGACCCAGTACTTC
NA | TRBJ1-5 | TRBV30 | NA | CAWSPGQGPYSNQPQHF | TGTGCCTGGAGCCCTGGGCAGGGCCCCTATAGCAATCAGCCCCAGCATTTT
TRBD1 | TRBJ2-1 | TRBV7-6 | NA | CASSRTGSYNEQFF | TGTGCCAGCAGCCGGACAGGCTCCTACAATGAGCAGTTCTTC
TRBD2 | TRBJ2-5 | TRBV9 | few | CASSFTGTSEETQYF | TGTGCCAGCAGCTTTACCGGGACTAGTGAAGAGACCCAGTACTTC
TRBD2 | TRBJ2-2 | TRBV2 | NA | CASSGKGGGDTGELFF | TGTGCCAGCAGTGGCAAGGGCGGGGGGGACACCGGGGAGCTGTTTTTT
NA | TRBJ2-5 | TRBV24-1 | once | CATTPDQYF | TGTGCCACCACCCCCGACCAGTACTTC
TRBD2 | TRBJ2-1 | TRBV6-5 | NA | CATSGGAGNEQFF | TGTGCCACTAGCGGGGGGGCGGGAAATGAGCAGTTCTTC
NA | TRBJ2-7 | TRBV5-1 | NA | CASSDYYEQYF | TGCGCCAGCAGCGACTACTACGAGCAGTACTTC
TRBD2 | TRBJ2-3 | TRBV5-5 | NA | CASSQILAGTSTDTQYF | TGTGCCAGCAGCCAGATACTAGCGGGGACTAGCACAGATACGCAGTATTTT
NA | TRBJ1-2 | TRBV5-1 | NA | CASSPDMINYGYTF | TGCGCCAGCAGCCCCGACATGATTAACTATGGCTACACCTTC